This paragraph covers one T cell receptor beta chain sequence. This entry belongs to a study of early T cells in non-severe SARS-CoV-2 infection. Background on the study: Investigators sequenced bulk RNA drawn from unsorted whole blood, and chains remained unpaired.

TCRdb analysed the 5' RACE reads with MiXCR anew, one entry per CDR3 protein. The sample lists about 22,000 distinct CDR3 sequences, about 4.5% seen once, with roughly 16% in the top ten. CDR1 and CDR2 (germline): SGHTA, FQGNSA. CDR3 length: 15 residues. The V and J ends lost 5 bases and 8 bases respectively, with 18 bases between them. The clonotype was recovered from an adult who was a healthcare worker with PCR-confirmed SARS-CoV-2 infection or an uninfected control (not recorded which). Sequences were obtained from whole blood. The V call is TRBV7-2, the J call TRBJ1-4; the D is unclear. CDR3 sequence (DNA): TGTGCCAGCAGCCAATCGGTTTACAGCGAAGAAAAACTGTTTTTT. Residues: CASSQSVYSEEKLFF.